This T cell receptor (beta chain) was profiled in a study of T and B cells in COVID-19 patients. In the study overall: COVID-19 patients gave peripheral blood either during active infection or after recovery. Critical illness requiring mechanical ventilation or extracorporeal membrane oxygenation affected about 65% of the 20 active-infection patients. Study-wide results and caveats: CD4+, regulatory T cell, CD8+ and sorted SARS-CoV-2-responsive or tetramer+ T cells were not yet sequenced.

BIOMED2 TRB-A/B primer pools were used in multiplex TRB PCR. TCRdb reanalysed the multiplex PCR reads using MiXCR and keeps one entry per CDR3 protein. The data show 15,000 or so distinct CDR3 sequences, around a quarter seen once. Trimming removed 6 bases at V and 2 bases at J, with 15 bases between. CDR1 and CDR2 (germline): SGHRS, YFSETQ. The CDR3 has 15 residues. TRB was amplified from about 260-540 ng of blood genomic DNA. On this clonotype itself: Antigen: not known.

The sequence was collected from a human donor who had recovered from COVID-19. Sequences were obtained from blood. The chain combines TRBV5-1 with TRBJ1-5, with TRBD1 as a possible D gene (6 bases). CDR3 nucleotide sequence: TGCGCCAGCACCCTTGAAGGGGGACGCAATCAGCCCCAGCATTTT. Translation: CASTLEGGRNQPQHF.